This T cell receptor (beta chain) was captured in a study of human T cells and chemical hapten exposure. On the study more broadly: Upper inner arm skin measuring about 2 cm by about 2 cm received 2% DPC for sensitization. Study findings and constraints: High-frequency TCRs, those above 1 in 1000, stayed the same after DPC sensitization.

In the library, unique molecular identifiers were attached to individual cDNA molecules. TCRdb independently ran MiXCR on the RACE reads; one entry per CDR3 protein. The table records fewer than 500,000 distinct CDR3 sequences, roughly 4.8% of them present only once. The V end was cut by 0 bases, the J end by 4 bases, with 9 bases between. Germline values: CDR1 LNHNV, CDR2 YYDKDF (reference sequence). The CDR3 extends over 15 amino acids. Described time point: patch test 1, 2 weeks after DPC sensitization. As to treatment: therapeutic diphenylcyclopropenone sensitization with weekly scalp DPC. Extraction of total RNA was performed on unfractionated whole blood. In this sample, this clonotype turned up many times. The antigen is unknown.

The sequences come from whole blood, collected in connection with sensitization to the hapten diphenylcyclopropenone (DPC). The V gene is TRBV15, the J gene TRBJ2-2, with D maybe TRBD2 (5 bases). This sequence was found in a woman between 50 and 59 years old with alopecia areata. Some clones in this sample may be carry-over from other donors' samples. CDR3 sequence (DNA): TGTGCCACCAGCAGAGATCTGGACTTCACCGGGGAGCTGTTTTTT. It specifies CATSRDLDFTGELFF.